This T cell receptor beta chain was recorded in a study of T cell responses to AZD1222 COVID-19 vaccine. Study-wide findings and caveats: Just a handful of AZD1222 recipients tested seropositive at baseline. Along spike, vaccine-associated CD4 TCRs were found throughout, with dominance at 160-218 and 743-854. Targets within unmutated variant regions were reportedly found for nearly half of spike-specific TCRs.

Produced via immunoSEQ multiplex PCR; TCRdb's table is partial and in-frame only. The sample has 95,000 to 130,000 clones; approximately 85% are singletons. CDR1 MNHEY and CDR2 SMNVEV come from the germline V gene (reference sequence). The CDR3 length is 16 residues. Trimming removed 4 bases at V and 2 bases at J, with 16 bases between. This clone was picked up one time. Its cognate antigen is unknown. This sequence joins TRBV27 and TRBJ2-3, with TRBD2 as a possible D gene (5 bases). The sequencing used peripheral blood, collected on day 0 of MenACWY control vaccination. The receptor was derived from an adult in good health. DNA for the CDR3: TGTGCCAGCAGTTCAATCCTAGCCAGACCCACAGATACGCAGTATTTT. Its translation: CASSSILARPTDTQYF.